This TCR beta chain was recorded in a study of cytomegalovirus exposure and HLA in healthy donors. Study summary: It was reported in a later analysis that the approximately 120 validation repertoires used the same platform as the roughly 640 first-cohort repertoires. Points from the study as a whole: A list of about 180 TCR beta chains associated with cytomegalovirus was given. In vitro data verified a few CMV-associated chains as specific for CMV antigens.

The donors belonged to the roughly 120-subject validation cohort, separate from the approximately 700-subject first cohort. Regarding this clone: The antigen is not known.

Clones were sequenced by immunoSEQ multiplex PCR, and TCRdb holds only the in-frame ones, with some missing. The repertoire holds tens of thousands of clones, with more than 70% as singletons. The germline CDR1 and CDR2 sequences are SGDLS and YYNGEE. This CDR3 region has 15 residues. Trimming cost V 1 base and J 2 bases; bases outside gene matches: 2. This TCR was sampled from a young woman in good health and CMV-seronegative. This chain joins TRBV9 and TRBJ2-1, with 8 bases that match TRBD1. Sequencing was done on a sample of PBMCs. This chain's CDR3 is CASSVQGQAYNEQFF. DNA of the CDR3: TGTGCCAGCAGCGTACAGGGACAGGCCTACAATGAGCAGTTCTTC.